A selection of T cell receptor beta chains follows, all from one sample in a study of T cell repertoires in cytomegalovirus infection. One entry per CDR3 protein results from TCRdb running MiXCR on the reads. The sample records under 250,000 distinct CDR3 sequences, approximately 6.7% being singletons. Sequences were obtained from PBMCs. The receptor set was obtained from a human donor in good health (CMV status not recorded). Some clones in this sample may be carry-over from other donors' samples. CDR3s leave out the opening cysteine and the closing phenylalanine or tryptophan.

TRBV3-1	TRBJ2-2	12	ASSQILNTGELF
TRBV10-3	TRBJ2-3	13	AISADKGATDTQY
TRBV11-3	TRBJ2-1	13	ASSVGTSGYNEQF
TRBV28	TRBJ2-2	14	ASSLLEGRATGELF
TRBV5-5	TRBJ1-2	12	ASSSKAEGYGYT
TRBV7-2	TRBJ2-3	13	ASSSGTSGTDTQY
TRBV29-1	TRBJ1-1	10	SVGGQGTEAF
TRBV20-1	TRBJ2-7	11	SASEDRPNEQY
TRBV14	TRBJ1-1	13	ASSREDRENTEAF
TRBV7-2	TRBJ1-5	14	ASSLAPDSANQPQH
TRBV7-2	TRBJ1-3	14	ASSLEATDPGNTIY
TRBV7-9	TRBJ1-1	13	ASSPGGGVNTEAF
TRBV28	TRBJ1-2	12	ASTLGAFNYGYT
TRBV28	TRBJ2-7	11	ASTRTLSDEQY